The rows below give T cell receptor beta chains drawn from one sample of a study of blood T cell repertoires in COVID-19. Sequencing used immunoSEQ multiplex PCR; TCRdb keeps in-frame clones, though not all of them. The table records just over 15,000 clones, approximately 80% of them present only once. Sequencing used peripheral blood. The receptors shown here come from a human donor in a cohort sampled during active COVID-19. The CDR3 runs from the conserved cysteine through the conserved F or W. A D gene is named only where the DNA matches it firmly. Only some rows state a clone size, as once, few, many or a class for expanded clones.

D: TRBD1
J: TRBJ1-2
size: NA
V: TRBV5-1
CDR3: CASSPDPGTGGYTF
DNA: TGCGCCAGCAGTCCCGACCCAGGGACAGGGGGCTACACCTTC

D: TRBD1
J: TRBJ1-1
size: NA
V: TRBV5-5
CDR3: CASSGDRAMTEAFF
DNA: TGTGCCAGCAGCGGGGACAGGGCTATGACTGAAGCTTTCTTT

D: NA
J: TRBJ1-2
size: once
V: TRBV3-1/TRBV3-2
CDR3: CASSQAGAFSFGYTF
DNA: TGTGCCAGCAGCCAAGCAGGGGCATTCTCTTTTGGCTACACCTTC

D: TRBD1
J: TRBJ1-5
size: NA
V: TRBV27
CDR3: CASSRTGANQPQHF
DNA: TGTGCCAGCAGTAGGACAGGGGCTAACCAGCCCCAGCATTTT

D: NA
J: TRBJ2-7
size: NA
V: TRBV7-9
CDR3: CASSLASPEQYF
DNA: TGTGCCAGCAGCTTAGCTTCTCCCGAGCAGTACTTC

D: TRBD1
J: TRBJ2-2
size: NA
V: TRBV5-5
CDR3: CASLRQGTTGELFF
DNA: TGTGCCAGCCTTCGACAGGGTACGACCGGGGAGCTGTTTTTT

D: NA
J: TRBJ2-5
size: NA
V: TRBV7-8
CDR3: CASSLDQGETQYF
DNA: TGTGCCAGCAGCTTAGACCAGGGGGAGACCCAGTACTTC

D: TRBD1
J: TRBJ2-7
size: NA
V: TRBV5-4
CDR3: CASSLSDRVEYF
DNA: TGTGCCAGCAGCTTAAGTGACAGGGTGGAGTACTTC

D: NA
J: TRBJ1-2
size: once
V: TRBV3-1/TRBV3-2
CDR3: CASSQARGYTF
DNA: TGTGCCAGCAGCCAAGCCCGTGGCTACACCTTC

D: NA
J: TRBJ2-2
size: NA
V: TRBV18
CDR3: CASSPIGAWNTGELFF
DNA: TGTGCCAGCTCACCTATAGGGGCGTGGAACACCGGGGAGCTGTTTTTT

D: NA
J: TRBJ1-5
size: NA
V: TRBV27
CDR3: CASRLIQGSQPQHF
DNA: TGTGCCAGCAGGTTAATCCAGGGGTCTCAGCCCCAGCATTTT

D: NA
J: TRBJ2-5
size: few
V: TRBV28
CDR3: CASSLFIAGYTHF
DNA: TGTGCCAGCAGTTTATTTATAGCAGGGTACACGCACTTC

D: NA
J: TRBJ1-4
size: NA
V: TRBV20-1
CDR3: CSAPRLEKLFF
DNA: TGCAGTGCTCCTAGATTGGAAAAACTGTTTTTT

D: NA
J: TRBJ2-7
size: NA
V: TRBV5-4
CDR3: CASSARAGQSRNEQYF
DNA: TGTGCCAGCAGCGCACGGGCAGGGCAGTCTCGCAACGAGCAGTACTTC

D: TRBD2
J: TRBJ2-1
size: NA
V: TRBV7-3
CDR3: CASSSRLAQSSYNEQFF
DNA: TGTGCCAGCAGCTCCCGACTAGCACAGAGCTCCTACAATGAGCAGTTCTTC

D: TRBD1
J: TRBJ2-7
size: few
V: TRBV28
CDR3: CASSRQGAYEQYF
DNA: TGTGCCAGCAGCAGACAGGGGGCGTATGAGCAGTACTTC

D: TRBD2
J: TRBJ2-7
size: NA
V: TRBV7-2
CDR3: CASSLLGLTSSYEQYF
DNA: TGTGCCAGCAGCCTACTGGGACTAACGAGCTCCTACGAGCAGTACTTC

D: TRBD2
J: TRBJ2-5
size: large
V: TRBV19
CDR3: CASCGLAGVETQYF
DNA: TGTGCCAGCTGCGGACTAGCGGGAGTCGAGACCCAGTACTTC

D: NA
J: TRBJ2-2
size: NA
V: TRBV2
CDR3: CASSAQENTGELFF
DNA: TGTGCCAGCAGTGCACAGGAGAACACCGGGGAGCTGTTTTTT

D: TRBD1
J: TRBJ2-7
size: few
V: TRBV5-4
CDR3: CASSARDRGYEQYF
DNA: TGTGCCAGCAGCGCAAGGGACAGGGGTTACGAGCAGTACTTC

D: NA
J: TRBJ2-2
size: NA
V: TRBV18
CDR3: CASSPVQGQVVAGELFF
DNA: TGTGCCAGCTCACCAGTTCAGGGCCAAGTCGTAGCCGGGGAGCTGTTTTTT

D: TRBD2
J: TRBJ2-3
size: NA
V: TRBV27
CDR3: CASSRGSGRLDTQYF
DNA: TGTGCCAGCAGCAGGGGTAGCGGGAGACTCGATACGCAGTATTTT

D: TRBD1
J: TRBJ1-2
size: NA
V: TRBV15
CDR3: CATSRVGTGNSGYTF
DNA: TGTGCCACCAGCAGAGTTGGGACAGGGAATAGTGGCTACACCTTC

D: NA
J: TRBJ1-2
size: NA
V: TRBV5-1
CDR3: CASSLGQSYGYTF
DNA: TGCGCCAGCAGCTTGGGACAGAGCTATGGCTACACCTTC

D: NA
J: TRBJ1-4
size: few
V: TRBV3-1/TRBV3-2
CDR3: CASSLGLGSSKLFF
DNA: TGTGCCAGCAGCCTGGGACTCGGGTCTTCGAAACTGTTTTTT

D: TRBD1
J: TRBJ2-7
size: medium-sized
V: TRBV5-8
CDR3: CASSLTGATYEQYF
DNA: TGTGCCAGCAGCTTGACAGGGGCCACCTACGAGCAGTACTTC

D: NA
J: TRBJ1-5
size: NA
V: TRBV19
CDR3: CASRTRGGTYGQPQHF
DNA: TGTGCCAGTAGGACGAGGGGGGGGACCTATGGGCAGCCCCAGCATTTT

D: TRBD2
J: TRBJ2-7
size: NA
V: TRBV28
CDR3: CASRPLGLAGYEQYF
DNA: TGTGCCAGCAGGCCCCTGGGACTAGCGGGCTACGAGCAGTACTTC

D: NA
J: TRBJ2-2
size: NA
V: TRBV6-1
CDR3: CASSEALGWSGTGELFF
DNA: TGTGCCAGCAGTGAAGCGCTTGGGTGGAGTGGCACCGGGGAGCTGTTTTTT

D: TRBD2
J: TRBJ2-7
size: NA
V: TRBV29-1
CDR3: CSVSSSGQQYF
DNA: TGCAGCGTTAGTTCTAGCGGTCAACAGTACTTC

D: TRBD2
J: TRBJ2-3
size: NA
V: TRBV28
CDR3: CASSLPWAGTSISTDTQYF
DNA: TGTGCCAGCAGTTTACCCTGGGCGGGGACTAGCATTAGCACAGATACGCAGTATTTT

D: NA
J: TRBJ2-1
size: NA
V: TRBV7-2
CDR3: CASSPGGSYNEQFF
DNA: TGTGCCAGCAGCCCGGGTGGCTCCTACAATGAGCAGTTCTTC

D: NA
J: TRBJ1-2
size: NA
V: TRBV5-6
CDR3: CASSLQTAFAVGDYGYTF
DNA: TGTGCCAGCAGCCTTCAAACTGCCTTTGCCGTGGGAGACTATGGCTACACCTTC

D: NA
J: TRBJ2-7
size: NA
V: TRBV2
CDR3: CATRTTENYEQYF
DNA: TGTGCCACCCGAACGACAGAAAACTACGAGCAGTACTTC

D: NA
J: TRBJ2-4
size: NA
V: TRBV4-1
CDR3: CASSQDMIRGRLKNIQYF
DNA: TGCGCCAGCAGCCAAGATATGATCAGGGGAAGATTGAAAAACATTCAGTACTTC

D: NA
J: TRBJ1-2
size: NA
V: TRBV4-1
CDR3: CASSQDLGGPGGYTF
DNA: TGCGCCAGCAGCCAAGATCTAGGTGGTCCGGGGGGCTACACCTTC

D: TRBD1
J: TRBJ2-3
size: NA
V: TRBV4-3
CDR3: CASSQDISGTGEDTQYF
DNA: TGCGCCAGCAGCCAAGATATCTCCGGGACAGGGGAGGATACGCAGTATTTT

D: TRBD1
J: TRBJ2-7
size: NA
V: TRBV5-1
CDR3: CASSRDRVHYEQYF
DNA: TGCGCCAGCAGTAGGGACAGGGTCCACTACGAGCAGTACTTC

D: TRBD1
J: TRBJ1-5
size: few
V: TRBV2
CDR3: CASRDSYNQPQHF
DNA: TGTGCCAGCCGGGACAGCTACAATCAGCCCCAGCATTTT

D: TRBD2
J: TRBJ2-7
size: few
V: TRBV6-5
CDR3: CASGPGLASSYEQYF
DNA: TGTGCCAGCGGACCGGGACTAGCCTCCTCCTACGAGCAGTACTTC

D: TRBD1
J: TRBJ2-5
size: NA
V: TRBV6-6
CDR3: CASRAGQGKETQYF
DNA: TGTGCCAGCAGGGCGGGACAGGGAAAAGAGACCCAGTACTTC

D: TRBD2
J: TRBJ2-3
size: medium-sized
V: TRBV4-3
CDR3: CASSQGTAGPSTDTQYF
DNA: TGCGCCAGCAGCCAAGGTACAGCGGGGCCTAGCACAGATACGCAGTATTTT

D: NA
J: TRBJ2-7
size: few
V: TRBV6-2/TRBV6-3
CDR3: CASSRGLSFGSEQYF
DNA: TGTGCCAGCAGCCGGGGACTTTCGTTTGGGTCCGAGCAGTACTTC

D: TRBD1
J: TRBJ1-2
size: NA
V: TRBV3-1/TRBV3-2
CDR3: CASSRQGGRGYTF
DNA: TGTGCCAGCAGCCGTCAGGGGGGCCGTGGCTACACCTTC

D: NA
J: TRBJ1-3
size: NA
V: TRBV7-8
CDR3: CASSSSRGHSGNTIYF
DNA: TGTGCCAGCAGCTCCTCCCGAGGTCACTCTGGAAACACCATATATTTT

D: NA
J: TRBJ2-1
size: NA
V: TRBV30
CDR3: CAWSPRTEGEQFF
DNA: TGTGCCTGGAGTCCACGAACCGAGGGTGAGCAGTTCTTC

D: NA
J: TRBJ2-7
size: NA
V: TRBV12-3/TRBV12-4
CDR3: CASSSLRGGEQYF
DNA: TGTGCCAGCAGCTCCCTGAGGGGAGGCGAGCAGTACTTC

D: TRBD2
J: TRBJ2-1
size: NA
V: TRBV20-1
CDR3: CSASPSGRTYNEQFF
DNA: TGCAGTGCTAGTCCTAGCGGGAGAACCTACAATGAGCAGTTCTTC

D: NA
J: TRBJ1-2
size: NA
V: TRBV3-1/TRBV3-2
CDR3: CASSPLSGTGRYGYTF
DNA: TGTGCCAGCAGCCCCCTCTCCGGGACTGGGAGGTATGGCTACACCTTC

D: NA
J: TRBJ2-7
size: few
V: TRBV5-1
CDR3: CASSHKGGSYEQYF
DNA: TGCGCCAGCAGTCATAAAGGGGGCTCCTACGAGCAGTACTTC

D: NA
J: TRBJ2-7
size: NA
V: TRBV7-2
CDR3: CASSFSKSGEQYF
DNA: TGTGCCAGCAGCTTTTCGAAATCCGGCGAGCAGTACTTC

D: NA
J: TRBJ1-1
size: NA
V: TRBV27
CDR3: CASSLRQNTEAFF
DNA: TGTGCCAGCAGTTTAAGACAGAACACTGAAGCTTTCTTT

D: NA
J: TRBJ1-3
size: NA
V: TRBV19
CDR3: CASSMPSTDSGNTIYF
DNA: TGTGCCAGTAGTATGCCCTCGACTGACTCTGGAAACACCATATATTTT

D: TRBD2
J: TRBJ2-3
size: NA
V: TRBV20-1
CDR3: CSASSASGSTDTQYF
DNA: TGCAGTGCTAGTTCAGCTAGCGGGAGTACAGATACGCAGTATTTT

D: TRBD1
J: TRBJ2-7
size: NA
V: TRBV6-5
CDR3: CASRQGATYEQYF
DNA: TGTGCCAGCAGACAGGGGGCAACCTACGAGCAGTACTTC